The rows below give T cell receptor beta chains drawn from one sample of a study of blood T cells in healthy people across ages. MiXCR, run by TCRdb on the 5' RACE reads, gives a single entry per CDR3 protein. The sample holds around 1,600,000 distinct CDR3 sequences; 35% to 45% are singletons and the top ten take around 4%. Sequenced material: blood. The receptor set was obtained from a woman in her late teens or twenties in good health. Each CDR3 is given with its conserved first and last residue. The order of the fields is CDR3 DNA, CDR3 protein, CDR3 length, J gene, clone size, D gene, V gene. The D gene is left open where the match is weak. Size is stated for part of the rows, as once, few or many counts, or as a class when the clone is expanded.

CDR3nt: TGTGCCAGCAGCACCCGGGACAGGGTGGGAGGCTACACCTTC
CDR3aa: CASSTRDRVGGYTF
len: 14
j_gene: TRBJ1-2
abundance: -
d_gene: TRBD1
v_gene: TRBV14

CDR3nt: TGTGCCAGCAGCCTGGGGAGGACCTCCTACAATGAGCAGTACTTC
CDR3aa: CASSLGRTSYNEQYF
len: 15
j_gene: TRBJ2-7
abundance: -
d_gene: -
v_gene: TRBV6-1

CDR3nt: TGTGCCAGCAGTGTTAGGCGGGAGCTCGAGGTAGATACGCAGTATTTT
CDR3aa: CASSVRRELEVDTQYF
len: 16
j_gene: TRBJ2-3
abundance: -
d_gene: TRBD2
v_gene: TRBV2

CDR3nt: TGTGCCAGCAGTTACCAAACAGACAGGGGCATTCAGTACTTC
CDR3aa: CASSYQTDRGIQYF
len: 14
j_gene: TRBJ2-4
abundance: -
d_gene: TRBD1
v_gene: TRBV6-5

CDR3nt: TGTGCCAGCAGTTGGACTAGCGGGAGCTGGCAGTTCTTC
CDR3aa: CASSWTSGSWQFF
len: 13
j_gene: TRBJ2-1
abundance: once
d_gene: TRBD2
v_gene: TRBV27

CDR3nt: TGCGCCAGCAGCCAAGCAGGGACAGGGAGAGGCTACACCTTC
CDR3aa: CASSQAGTGRGYTF
len: 14
j_gene: TRBJ1-2
abundance: -
d_gene: TRBD1
v_gene: TRBV4-1

CDR3nt: TGTGCCAGCAGTGCATATAGCTCCTATAATTCACCCCTCCACTTT
CDR3aa: CASSAYSSYNSPLHF
len: 15
j_gene: TRBJ1-6
abundance: -
d_gene: -
v_gene: TRBV12-3/TRBV12-4

CDR3nt: TGCAGTGCTAGCTATGAGCAGTTCTTC
CDR3aa: CSASYEQFF
len: 9
j_gene: TRBJ2-1
abundance: once
d_gene: -
v_gene: TRBV20-1

CDR3nt: TGCAGCGTTGAGCGGAAAATGAACACCGGGGAGCTGTTTTTT
CDR3aa: CSVERKMNTGELFF
len: 14
j_gene: TRBJ2-2
abundance: once
d_gene: -
v_gene: TRBV29-1

CDR3nt: TGTGCCACCAGTGATCCGGGACAGGGGACCTACGAGCAGTACTTC
CDR3aa: CATSDPGQGTYEQYF
len: 15
j_gene: TRBJ2-7
abundance: few
d_gene: TRBD1
v_gene: TRBV24-1

CDR3nt: TGCGCCAGCAGCCAACCCAGTCAGGGACAGGGAAGAGGCTATGGCTACACCTTC
CDR3aa: CASSQPSQGQGRGYGYTF
len: 18
j_gene: TRBJ1-2
abundance: -
d_gene: TRBD1
v_gene: TRBV4-1

CDR3nt: TGCGCCAGCAGCTTGGAGCGTAGCTCCTACAATGAGCAGTTCTTC
CDR3aa: CASSLERSSYNEQFF
len: 15
j_gene: TRBJ2-1
abundance: many
d_gene: -
v_gene: TRBV5-1

CDR3nt: TGTGCCAGCAGTACAAACGGGGGAGGAGAGACCCAGTACTTC
CDR3aa: CASSTNGGGETQYF
len: 14
j_gene: TRBJ2-5
abundance: -
d_gene: -
v_gene: TRBV6-5

CDR3nt: TGTGCCAGCAAAAGGGGGATGAACACTGAAGCTTTCTTT
CDR3aa: CASKRGMNTEAFF
len: 13
j_gene: TRBJ1-1
abundance: -
d_gene: -
v_gene: TRBV6-1

CDR3nt: TGTGCCAGCAGCCCGAGGGGACAGCTCACTGAAGCTTTCTTT
CDR3aa: CASSPRGQLTEAFF
len: 14
j_gene: TRBJ1-1
abundance: -
d_gene: TRBD1
v_gene: TRBV7-9

CDR3nt: TGTGCCAGCAGACCGTCTAGCGGAAGGACAGATACGCAGTATTTT
CDR3aa: CASRPSSGRTDTQYF
len: 15
j_gene: TRBJ2-3
abundance: -
d_gene: TRBD2
v_gene: TRBV12-3/TRBV12-4

CDR3nt: TGCGCCAGCAGCCATCGGTACGGTGTAGCGGGGGGTTACGAGCAGTACTTC
CDR3aa: CASSHRYGVAGGYEQYF
len: 17
j_gene: TRBJ2-7
abundance: few
d_gene: TRBD2
v_gene: TRBV4-3

CDR3nt: TGTGCCAGCAGCCAAGCTCCGGGACTTGCGGATGGCTACACCTTC
CDR3aa: CASSQAPGLADGYTF
len: 15
j_gene: TRBJ1-2
abundance: -
d_gene: -
v_gene: TRBV3-1

CDR3nt: TGCGCCAGCAGCCACCAGGAGAACACTGAAGCTTTCTTT
CDR3aa: CASSHQENTEAFF
len: 13
j_gene: TRBJ1-1
abundance: many
d_gene: -
v_gene: TRBV4-1

CDR3nt: TGTGCCAGCAGCTCCCGGGATAGGAGAGAGCAGCATTTT
CDR3aa: CASSSRDRREQHF
len: 13
j_gene: TRBJ1-5
abundance: -
d_gene: -
v_gene: TRBV7-9

CDR3nt: TGTGCCAGCACACCGACTATCATGGAGACCCAGTACTTC
CDR3aa: CASTPTIMETQYF
len: 13
j_gene: TRBJ2-5
abundance: once
d_gene: -
v_gene: TRBV28

CDR3nt: TGCGCCAGCAGCCTGACTAGCGGGGGACTACAGGAGCAGTTCTTC
CDR3aa: CASSLTSGGLQEQFF
len: 15
j_gene: TRBJ2-1
abundance: -
d_gene: TRBD2
v_gene: TRBV4-1

CDR3nt: TGTGCCAGTAGCACCTCCCCTAGCGGGAGATCCGCCCAGTACTTC
CDR3aa: CASSTSPSGRSAQYF
len: 15
j_gene: TRBJ2-7
abundance: -
d_gene: TRBD2
v_gene: TRBV7-8

CDR3nt: TGTGCCAGCAGTGAGGACGGCCGCTCCTACAATGAGCAGTACTTC
CDR3aa: CASSEDGRSYNEQYF
len: 15
j_gene: TRBJ2-7
abundance: once
d_gene: -
v_gene: TRBV6-1

CDR3nt: TGCGCCAGCAGCCAAATTAGGGAGGACTACAATGAGCAGTTCTTC
CDR3aa: CASSQIREDYNEQFF
len: 15
j_gene: TRBJ2-1
abundance: few
d_gene: -
v_gene: TRBV4-3

CDR3nt: TGTGCCATCAGTGATGGCGGGAAAGCTAACTATGGCTACACCTTC
CDR3aa: CAISDGGKANYGYTF
len: 15
j_gene: TRBJ1-2
abundance: -
d_gene: -
v_gene: TRBV10-3

CDR3nt: TGTGCCAGCAGCTTAGCGCAAGGAGGGGGTCCCTCTATCTATGGCTACACCTTC
CDR3aa: CASSLAQGGGPSIYGYTF
len: 18
j_gene: TRBJ1-2
abundance: -
d_gene: -
v_gene: TRBV7-2

CDR3nt: TGCAGCACCCAGGTTTCTGCTAATGAAAAACTGTTTTTT
CDR3aa: CSTQVSANEKLFF
len: 13
j_gene: TRBJ1-4
abundance: -
d_gene: -
v_gene: TRBV29-1

CDR3nt: TGCAGTGCTAGAGTTCCGACAGGCCCCACTGAAGCTTTCTTT
CDR3aa: CSARVPTGPTEAFF
len: 14
j_gene: TRBJ1-1
abundance: -
d_gene: -
v_gene: TRBV20-1

CDR3nt: TGCGCCAGCAGCCAAATCTCCGGGGCCGCTAACTATGGCTACACCTTC
CDR3aa: CASSQISGAANYGYTF
len: 16
j_gene: TRBJ1-2
abundance: few
d_gene: -
v_gene: TRBV4-1

CDR3nt: TGTGCCAGCAGCTTCGACAGGGGAGACTATGGCTACACCTTC
CDR3aa: CASSFDRGDYGYTF
len: 14
j_gene: TRBJ1-2
abundance: few
d_gene: TRBD1
v_gene: TRBV7-8